This T cell receptor beta chain originates from a study of shared clonotypes between healthy human individuals. Study outcomes and limitations: Rarefaction showed that sequencing of sorted subsets was incomplete (despite large depth). Sharing across four donors was highest in naive CD4 (approximately 5%) and lowest in memory CD8 (roughly 0.4%).

To note about this clone: Its cognate antigen is unknown.

Here immunoSEQ multiplex PCR was the method, and the copy in TCRdb shows in-frame clones only, minus some. The table includes millions of clones, 95% detected once. This CDR3 spans 15 amino acids. V lost 5 bases and J lost 7; bases outside the gene matches: 10. Germline-derived CDR1 and CDR2 are SGHRS and YFSETQ. This sequence was found in a man between 18 and 35 years old in good health. The chain couples TRBV5-1 to TRBJ1-4, with 8 bases fitting TRBD1. Sequencing was done on a sample of naive CD4+ T cells sorted from blood. The subset is: CD45RA+ positively selected. CDR3 loop: CASRGVGQGVEKLFF. CDR3 in DNA: TGCGCCAGCAGAGGAGTTGGACAGGGTGTTGAAAAACTGTTTTTT.